These T cell receptor beta chains were read from a single sample in a study of blood T cell repertoires in COVID-19. Libraries were prepared by immunoSEQ multiplex PCR; TCRdb keeps only in-frame clonotypes and omits some of them. Among about 370,000 clones listed, roughly 90% were seen once. Sequencing used peripheral blood. These receptors were taken from a woman in her twenties or thirties with COVID-19, enrolled during active disease. The CDR3 runs from the conserved cysteine through the conserved F or W. A D gene is named only where the DNA matches it firmly. Size is omitted from some rows. Given values are once, few, many or a class for expanded clones.

v_gene: TRBV4-3; d_gene: TRBD2; j_gene: TRBJ2-3; abundance: NA; CDR3nt: TGCGCCAGCAGCCAAAATACCGGGGGGGACACAGATACGCAGTATTTT; CDR3aa: CASSQNTGGDTDTQYF
v_gene: TRBV7-6; d_gene: NA; j_gene: TRBJ1-1; abundance: NA; CDR3nt: TGTGCCAGCAGCTCGGACGGAGGTCGGACTGAAGCTTTCTTT; CDR3aa: CASSSDGGRTEAFF
v_gene: TRBV9; d_gene: TRBD1; j_gene: TRBJ1-4; abundance: NA; CDR3nt: TGTGCCAGCAGCCCTAGAGCTGGACAGGCGGCAACTAATGAAAAACTGTTTTTT; CDR3aa: CASSPRAGQAATNEKLFF
v_gene: TRBV6-2/TRBV6-3; d_gene: NA; j_gene: TRBJ1-6; abundance: NA; CDR3nt: TGTGCCAGCAGTCAACGGACAGCCCTGACCTTAACTTCACCCCTCCACTTT; CDR3aa: CASSQRTALTLTSPLHF
v_gene: TRBV7-9; d_gene: NA; j_gene: TRBJ1-5; abundance: NA; CDR3nt: TGTGCCGGGGGAGGGAGGGATAGCAATCAGCCCCAGCATTTT; CDR3aa: CAGGGRDSNQPQHF
v_gene: TRBV10-1; d_gene: NA; j_gene: TRBJ2-1; abundance: NA; CDR3nt: TGCGCCAGCAGTGACAGGGGATACAATGAGCAGTTCTTC; CDR3aa: CASSDRGYNEQFF
v_gene: TRBV5-3; d_gene: TRBD1; j_gene: TRBJ2-1; abundance: NA; CDR3nt: TGTGCCAGAAGCCTCCGGGACAGGGTTCCCCAAGGGGGGGATGAGCAGTTCTTC; CDR3aa: CARSLRDRVPQGGDEQFF
v_gene: TRBV21-1; d_gene: NA; j_gene: TRBJ1-6; abundance: NA; CDR3nt: TGTGCCAGCACTAAGGACAGGCAGCATTCACCCCTCCACTTT; CDR3aa: CASTKDRQHSPLHF
v_gene: TRBV7-9; d_gene: NA; j_gene: TRBJ1-1; abundance: few; CDR3nt: TGTGCCAGCAGCTTATCAGTGAACACTGAAGCTTTCTTT; CDR3aa: CASSLSVNTEAFF
v_gene: TRBV7-2; d_gene: NA; j_gene: TRBJ2-1; abundance: NA; CDR3nt: TGTGCCAGCAGCTATACCCCCGGGACACTCTACAATGAGCAGTTCTTC; CDR3aa: CASSYTPGTLYNEQFF
v_gene: TRBV27; d_gene: TRBD1; j_gene: TRBJ2-3; abundance: NA; CDR3nt: TGTGCCAGCAGCCTACTCGGGGACAGGGGGCCAGATACGCAGTATTTT; CDR3aa: CASSLLGDRGPDTQYF
v_gene: TRBV10-1; d_gene: NA; j_gene: TRBJ2-7; abundance: NA; CDR3nt: TGCGCCAGCAGTGGTTCTCGGGGTAACGAGCAGTACTTC; CDR3aa: CASSGSRGNEQYF
v_gene: TRBV6-5; d_gene: TRBD2; j_gene: TRBJ2-3; abundance: once; CDR3nt: TGTGCCAGCAGTTACTCCAAGCGGGAGGCCCCAGATACGCAGTATTTT; CDR3aa: CASSYSKREAPDTQYF
v_gene: TRBV2; d_gene: NA; j_gene: TRBJ2-3; abundance: NA; CDR3nt: TGTGCCAGCAGCCCGCAGGGCACAGATACGCAGTATTTT; CDR3aa: CASSPQGTDTQYF
v_gene: TRBV19; d_gene: NA; j_gene: TRBJ2-3; abundance: NA; CDR3nt: TGTGCCAGTACCCGGAGTTGGAACCTAGATCGAGATACGCAGTATTTT; CDR3aa: CASTRSWNLDRDTQYF
v_gene: TRBV28; d_gene: TRBD1; j_gene: TRBJ2-1; abundance: NA; CDR3nt: TGTGCCAGCAGTTCGGGACAGGGGTACAATGAGCAGTTCTTC; CDR3aa: CASSSGQGYNEQFF
v_gene: TRBV18; d_gene: NA; j_gene: TRBJ1-3; abundance: NA; CDR3nt: TGTGCCAGCTCACCAGGCAGCGAAGGAAACACCATATATTTT; CDR3aa: CASSPGSEGNTIYF
v_gene: TRBV4-2; d_gene: TRBD2; j_gene: TRBJ2-1; abundance: NA; CDR3nt: TGTGCCAGCAGCCAAGGGCTAGCGGGAGGGCGAGACAATGAGCAGTTCTTC; CDR3aa: CASSQGLAGGRDNEQFF
v_gene: TRBV2; d_gene: TRBD1; j_gene: TRBJ2-3; abundance: NA; CDR3nt: TGTGCCAGCCTGAGGGGGCTAGATACAGATACGCAGTATTTT; CDR3aa: CASLRGLDTDTQYF
v_gene: TRBV5-4; d_gene: NA; j_gene: TRBJ1-3; abundance: once; CDR3nt: TGTGCCAGCAGCCCCGACAGGACTGGAAACACCATATATTTT; CDR3aa: CASSPDRTGNTIYF
v_gene: TRBV19; d_gene: NA; j_gene: TRBJ1-2; abundance: NA; CDR3nt: TGTGCCAGTAGTAACTACCAGGGGATAGACTATGGCTACACCTTC; CDR3aa: CASSNYQGIDYGYTF
v_gene: TRBV9; d_gene: TRBD1; j_gene: TRBJ2-1; abundance: once; CDR3nt: TGTGCCAGCAGCGCGCCCGGGACAGGGATCAATGAGCAGTTCTTC; CDR3aa: CASSAPGTGINEQFF
v_gene: TRBV4-2; d_gene: TRBD1; j_gene: TRBJ1-3; abundance: NA; CDR3nt: TGTGCCAGCAGCCAAGCTTCCCATTCGACAGGGGGAAACACCATATATTTT; CDR3aa: CASSQASHSTGGNTIYF
v_gene: TRBV28; d_gene: NA; j_gene: TRBJ1-1; abundance: NA; CDR3nt: TGTGCCAGCAGTTTGCTGGGGCGAGGTGAAGCTTTCTTT; CDR3aa: CASSLLGRGEAFF
v_gene: TRBV5-6; d_gene: TRBD1; j_gene: TRBJ1-1; abundance: once; CDR3nt: TGTGCCAGCAGCTTGCTTCCGGGACAGATGAACACTGAAGCTTTCTTT; CDR3aa: CASSLLPGQMNTEAFF
v_gene: TRBV4-3; d_gene: TRBD1; j_gene: TRBJ1-1; abundance: once; CDR3nt: TGCGCCAGCAGCCGAGGGGACAGGGGGCTTAGGACTGAAGCTTTCTTT; CDR3aa: CASSRGDRGLRTEAFF
v_gene: TRBV7-2; d_gene: NA; j_gene: TRBJ2-7; abundance: NA; CDR3nt: TGTGCCAGCAGCTTAGAGGGGGGGCGGGTCTACGAGCAGTACTTC; CDR3aa: CASSLEGGRVYEQYF
v_gene: TRBV7-2; d_gene: TRBD1; j_gene: TRBJ1-5; abundance: NA; CDR3nt: TGTGCCAGCAGCTGGGGACAGGGGGGGGTTAGCAATCAGCCCCAGCATTTT; CDR3aa: CASSWGQGGVSNQPQHF
v_gene: TRBV2; d_gene: NA; j_gene: TRBJ2-5; abundance: NA; CDR3nt: TGTGCCAGAGGGGGAGGGGGAGGGATATATGAGACCCAGTACTTC; CDR3aa: CARGGGGGIYETQYF
v_gene: TRBV4-2; d_gene: NA; j_gene: TRBJ1-5; abundance: once; CDR3nt: TGTGCCAGCAGCCAAGATCGCCAGGGAGGTAGTCAGCCCCAGCATTTT; CDR3aa: CASSQDRQGGSQPQHF
v_gene: TRBV6-6; d_gene: TRBD1; j_gene: TRBJ1-6; abundance: NA; CDR3nt: TGTGCCAGCAGTTACTCGGTCGGACAGGGGGATTCACCCCTCCACTTT; CDR3aa: CASSYSVGQGDSPLHF
v_gene: TRBV6-1; d_gene: NA; j_gene: TRBJ1-2; abundance: NA; CDR3nt: TGTGCCAGCAGTTCTGAGACAGTCATCAATGGCTACACCTTC; CDR3aa: CASSSETVINGYTF
v_gene: TRBV25-1; d_gene: TRBD1; j_gene: TRBJ1-2; abundance: NA; CDR3nt: TGTGCCAGCAGTGAAATTGACAGGGGAACGCTAGGCTACACCTTC; CDR3aa: CASSEIDRGTLGYTF
v_gene: TRBV5-6; d_gene: TRBD1; j_gene: TRBJ1-6; abundance: NA; CDR3nt: TGTGCCAGCAGCCTAGGGGGACAGTTCACCTATAATTCACCCCTCCACTTT; CDR3aa: CASSLGGQFTYNSPLHF
v_gene: TRBV5-1; d_gene: NA; j_gene: TRBJ2-5; abundance: NA; CDR3nt: TGCGCCAGCAGCTTGGAGTTGGCGAGGGAGACCCAGTACTTC; CDR3aa: CASSLELARETQYF
v_gene: TRBV19; d_gene: TRBD1; j_gene: TRBJ2-1; abundance: NA; CDR3nt: TGTGCCAGTAGTCAATACAGGGGGCGGATTGATAATGAGCAGTTCTTC; CDR3aa: CASSQYRGRIDNEQFF
v_gene: TRBV27; d_gene: NA; j_gene: TRBJ1-5; abundance: NA; CDR3nt: TGTGCCAGTCGGGTTACAGGGTCCAATCAGCCCCAGCATTTT; CDR3aa: CASRVTGSNQPQHF
v_gene: TRBV5-4; d_gene: TRBD2; j_gene: TRBJ2-2; abundance: once; CDR3nt: TGTGCCAGCAGCCCCGGGGCGGGAGTGGACACCGGGGAGCTGTTTTTT; CDR3aa: CASSPGAGVDTGELFF
v_gene: TRBV18; d_gene: NA; j_gene: TRBJ1-3; abundance: few; CDR3nt: TGTGCCAGCTCACCCCGCAGGGTACTCGGAAACACCATATATTTT; CDR3aa: CASSPRRVLGNTIYF
v_gene: TRBV11-3; d_gene: NA; j_gene: TRBJ2-2; abundance: NA; CDR3nt: TGTGCCAGCAGCTTAAGAGCGGTGAACACCGGGGAGCTGTTTTTT; CDR3aa: CASSLRAVNTGELFF
v_gene: TRBV10-2; d_gene: NA; j_gene: TRBJ2-3; abundance: NA; CDR3nt: TGCGCCAGCGGCCTAGTGGGAGCGGGAGATACGCAGTATTTT; CDR3aa: CASGLVGAGDTQYF
v_gene: TRBV10-3; d_gene: TRBD2; j_gene: TRBJ2-1; abundance: few; CDR3nt: TGTGCCGCAAAAGCGGGAGGAATCTTATACAATGAGCAGTTCTTC; CDR3aa: CAAKAGGILYNEQFF
v_gene: TRBV27; d_gene: NA; j_gene: TRBJ2-1; abundance: NA; CDR3nt: TGTGCCAGCAGTTCACAAATCAGGGGTGGCTCCTACAATGAGCAGTTCTTC; CDR3aa: CASSSQIRGGSYNEQFF
v_gene: TRBV12-3/TRBV12-4; d_gene: NA; j_gene: TRBJ1-6; abundance: NA; CDR3nt: TGTGCCAGCAGTTCCGGGTCTCCCCTCCACTTT; CDR3aa: CASSSGSPLHF
v_gene: TRBV19; d_gene: NA; j_gene: TRBJ1-5; abundance: NA; CDR3nt: TGTGCCAGTAGTATCGGGGAGCAGGTTAGCAATCAGCCCCAGCATTTT; CDR3aa: CASSIGEQVSNQPQHF
v_gene: TRBV19; d_gene: NA; j_gene: TRBJ1-2; abundance: NA; CDR3nt: TGTGCCAGTACTCCGGGGGATGGTACTAACTATGGCTACACCTTC; CDR3aa: CASTPGDGTNYGYTF